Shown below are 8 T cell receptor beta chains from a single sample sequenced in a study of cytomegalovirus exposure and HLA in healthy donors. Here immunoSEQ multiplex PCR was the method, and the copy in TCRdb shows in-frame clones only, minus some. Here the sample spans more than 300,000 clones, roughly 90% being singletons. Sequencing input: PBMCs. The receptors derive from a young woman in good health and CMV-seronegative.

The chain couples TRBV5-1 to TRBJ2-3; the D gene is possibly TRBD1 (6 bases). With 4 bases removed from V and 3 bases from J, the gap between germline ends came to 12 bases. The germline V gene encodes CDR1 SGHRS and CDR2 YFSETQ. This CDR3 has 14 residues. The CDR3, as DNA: TGCGCCAGCAGCCGTGACAGGATTACAGATACGCAGTATTTT. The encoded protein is CASSRDRITDTQYF.

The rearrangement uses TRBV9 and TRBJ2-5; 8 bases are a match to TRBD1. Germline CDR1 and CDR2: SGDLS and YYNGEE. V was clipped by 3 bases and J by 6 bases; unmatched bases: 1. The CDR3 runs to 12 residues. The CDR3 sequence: CASSGQGKTQYF. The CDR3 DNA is TGTGCCAGCAGCGGACAGGGGAAGACCCAGTACTTC.

CDR3 in amino acids: CASSFLVSSASDNEQFF. DNA for the CDR3: TGTGCCAGCAGCTTTCTCGTCTCCAGCGCCAGTGACAATGAGCAGTTCTTC. The J gene is TRBJ2-1, the V gene TRBV5-4, with no clear D. CDR1 is SGHNT, CDR2 YYREEE, per germline (reference sequence). The CDR3 is made up of 17 amino acids. Trimming removed 2 bases from V and 5 bases from J, with 20 bases in between.

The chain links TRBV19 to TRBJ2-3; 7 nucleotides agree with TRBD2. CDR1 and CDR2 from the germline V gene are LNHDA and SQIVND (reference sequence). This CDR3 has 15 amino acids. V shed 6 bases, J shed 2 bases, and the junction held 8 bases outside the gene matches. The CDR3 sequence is CASSPGSGITDTQYF. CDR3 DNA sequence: TGTGCCAGTAGCCCCGGGAGCGGGATCACAGATACGCAGTATTTT.

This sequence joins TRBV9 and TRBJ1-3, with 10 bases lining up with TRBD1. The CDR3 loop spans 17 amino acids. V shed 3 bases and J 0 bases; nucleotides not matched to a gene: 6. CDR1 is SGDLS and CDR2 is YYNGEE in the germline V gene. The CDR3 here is CASSERDRGNSGNTIYF. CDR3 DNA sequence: TGTGCCAGCAGCGAGCGGGACAGGGGCAACTCTGGAAACACCATATATTTT.

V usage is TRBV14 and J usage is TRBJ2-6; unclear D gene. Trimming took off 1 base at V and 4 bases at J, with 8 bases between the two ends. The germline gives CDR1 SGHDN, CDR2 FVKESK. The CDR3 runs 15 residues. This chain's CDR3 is CASSQGPSGANVLTF. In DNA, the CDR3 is TGTGCCAGCAGCCAAGGGCCTTCCGGGGCCAACGTCCTGACTTTC.

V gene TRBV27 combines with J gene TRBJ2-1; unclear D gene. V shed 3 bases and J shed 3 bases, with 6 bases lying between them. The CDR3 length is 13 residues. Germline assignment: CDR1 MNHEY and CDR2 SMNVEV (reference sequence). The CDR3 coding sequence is TGTGCCAGCAGTTTTTCTGTCTACAATGAGCAGTTCTTC. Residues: CASSFSVYNEQFF.

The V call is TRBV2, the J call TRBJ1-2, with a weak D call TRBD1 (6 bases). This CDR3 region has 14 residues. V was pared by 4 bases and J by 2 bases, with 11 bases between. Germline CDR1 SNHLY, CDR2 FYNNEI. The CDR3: CASSVQGSNYGYTF. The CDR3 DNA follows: TGTGCCAGCAGTGTACAGGGATCGAACTATGGCTACACCTTC.